Listed here are 30 T cell receptor beta chains from one sample, sequenced in a study of identical twins. One entry per CDR3 protein, called by TCRdb with MiXCR from the 5' RACE reads. The data show over 500,000 distinct CDR3 sequences, 20% to 25% seen once. This same sample was also part of a study on T cells expressing NK-cell markers.

Material for sequencing was CD4+ T cells sorted from blood. All receptors derive from a woman younger than 30 in good health.

This sequence joins TRBV6-6 and TRBJ2-1; D ambiguous. Per the germline V gene, CDR1 is MNHNY and CDR2 is SVGAGI (reference sequence). Trimming pared 6 bases from V and 0 bases from J, leaving 6 bases between. The CDR3 is made up of 13 amino acids. This CDR3 is CASRDVSYNEQFF. The CDR3 nucleotides are TGTGCCAGCAGGGATGTCTCCTACAATGAGCAGTTCTTC.

The chain combines TRBV20-1 with TRBJ2-1; 14 bases are shared with TRBD2. CDR1 is DFQATT, CDR2 SNEGSKA, per germline (reference sequence). The CDR3 is 15 amino acids. The V and J ends lost 3 bases and 4 bases, in that order; junction bases with no gene match: 2. The CDR3 reads CSARTSGGAYNEQFF. CDR3 nucleotides: TGCAGTGCTAGGACTAGCGGGGGGGCGTACAATGAGCAGTTCTTC.

V is TRBV6-5 and J is TRBJ2-1, with D perhaps assigned TRBD1 or TRBD2 (5 bases each). Germline lookup yields CDR1 MNHEY and CDR2 SVGAGI. This CDR3 is 12 amino acids long. V was cut by 8 bases and J by 11 bases, with 16 bases left in between. The CDR3 nucleotides are TGTGCCAGCCGGAGAGACAGAGGGAAGCAGTTCTTC. Its protein product is CASRRDRGKQFF.

This clonotype was counted a few times. The J gene is TRBJ1-4, the V gene TRBV29-1; D is undetermined. The CDR3 has 12 amino acids. Germline V gene lookup returns CDR1 SQVTM and CDR2 ANQGSEA. V was shortened by 7 bases and J by 7 bases, with 13 bases between the two germline ends. The DNA of the CDR3 is TGCAGCGCACGGGATACCAGTGAAAAACTGTTTTTT. Protein sequence: CSARDTSEKLFF. The full variable domain, in which reference TRBV29-1 and TRBJ1-4 provide the parts outside the CDR3, is SAVISQKPSRDICQRGTSLTIQCQVDSQVTMMFWYRQQPGQSLTLIATANQGSEATYESGFVIDKFPISRPNLTFSTLTVSNMSPEDSSIYLCSARDTSEKLFFGSGTQLSVL.

The chain is built from TRBV12-5 and TRBJ2-7; tentatively, D is TRBD1 (6 bases). The germline V gene has CDR1 LGHNT and CDR2 FRNRAP. The CDR3 totals 16 residues. The V and J ends lost 4 bases and 0 bases respectively, with 16 bases between them. CDR3 bases: TGTGCTAGTGGTTGGGTGCTAGACAGGCGCTCCTACGAGCAGTACTTC. Translated, it gives CASGWVLDRRSYEQYF.

This clonotype has more than one count but fewer than ten. The V call is TRBV20-1, the J call TRBJ2-5; perhaps TRBD2 as D (6 bases). The CDR3 has 13 residues. Germline loops: CDR1 DFQATT, CDR2 SNEGSKA (reference sequence). V lost 4 bases and J 13 bases, leaving 22 bases between the germline ends. The chain's CDR3 is CSAKGVAATGRYF. CDR3 in DNA: TGCAGTGCTAAGGGAGTAGCGGCAACGGGTCGGTACTTC.

This clonotype was observed a few times. This chain joins TRBV12-3 or TRBV12-4 and TRBJ1-5; 10 bases line up with TRBD1. This CDR3 spans 14 amino acids. The trim removed 5 bases at V and 5 bases at J, leaving 3 bases unmatched. The DNA of the CDR3 is TGTGCCAGCAGTCCGGACAGGGGGGATCAGCCCCAGCATTTT. It yields the protein CASSPDRGDQPQHF.

The chain recombines TRBV7-2 with TRBJ1-1; no reliable D call. Germline V gives CDR1 SGHTA, CDR2 FQGNSA. V shed 5 bases and J shed 3 bases, with 16 bases lying between them. CDR3 size: 15 residues. DNA for the CDR3: TGTGCCAGCAGCCGCTTGGCAGAAAGCGACACTGAAGCTTTCTTT. It encodes CASSRLAESDTEAFF.

The chain joins TRBV5-5 to TRBJ2-7; possible D gene TRBD2, 5 bases. V lost 0 bases to trimming and J lost 1 base, with 17 bases between them. CDR3 length: 17 residues. Looked up from germline, CDR1 is SGHKS and CDR2 is YYEKEE (reference sequence). The CDR3 region has the DNA TGTGCCAGCAGCTTGGCCCTAGCCGGAGGTAGTTCCTACGAGCAGTACTTC. Translating it yields CASSLALAGGSSYEQYF.

This clonotype was seen a few times. This rearrangement joins TRBV5-5 to TRBJ2-7; a possible D gene is TRBD1 (6 bases). V was cut by 2 bases and J by 4 bases, with 13 bases left in between. The germline CDR1 and CDR2 sequences are SGHKS and YYEKEE (reference sequence). CDR3 length: 14 amino acids. The CDR3 is CASSFSTGRYEQYF. The CDR3 DNA reads TGTGCCAGCAGCTTTTCAACAGGGAGATACGAGCAGTACTTC.

The chain has TRBV5-1 and TRBJ1-2; 10 bases map to TRBD1. This CDR3 is built from 13 residues. V lost 4 bases, J lost 7 bases, and 4 bases stayed unmatched. Germline loops: CDR1 SGHRS, CDR2 YFSETQ. The CDR3: CASSDRGRSGYTF. As DNA, the CDR3 is TGCGCCAGCAGCGACAGGGGGCGAAGTGGCTACACCTTC.

This sequence joins TRBV10-3 and TRBJ2-7, with TRBD1 matching 7 bases. Unmatched junction bases numbered 8, after V lost 1 base and J lost 2 bases. Germline values: CDR1 ENHRY, CDR2 SYGVKD. The CDR3 runs 16 residues. The CDR3 loop reads CAISEWTGTATYEQYF. CDR3 bases: TGTGCCATCAGTGAGTGGACCGGGACAGCTACCTACGAGCAGTACTTC.

This clonotype was observed many times. V gene TRBV20-1 combines with J gene TRBJ2-5; D may match TRBD1 or TRBD2 (5 bases each). This CDR3 has 12 amino acids. In germline, CDR1 is DFQATT, CDR2 SNEGSKA (reference sequence). The V gene lost 6 bases and the J gene lost 5 bases, with 13 bases spanning the gap. The CDR3: CSAPAWGETQYF. CDR3 sequence (DNA): TGCAGTGCCCCCGCCTGGGGGGAGACCCAGTACTTC.

This clonotype was seen a handful of times. The chain has TRBV5-6 and TRBJ2-2; D is uncertain. V shed 2 bases and J shed 2 bases, with 7 bases lying between them. The CDR3 runs to 14 residues. CDR1 and CDR2 from the germline V gene are SGHDT and YYEEEE. CDR3 residues: CASSFSLNTGELFF. In nucleotides, the CDR3 is TGTGCCAGCAGCTTCAGCCTTAACACCGGGGAGCTGTTTTTT.

V is TRBV5-1 and J is TRBJ2-1; 9 bases align to TRBD1. This CDR3 is built from 14 residues. CDR1 and CDR2 from the germline V gene are SGHRS and YFSETQ. Trimming cost V 4 bases and J 5 bases; bases outside gene matches: 4. CDR3 coding DNA: TGCGCCAGCAGCAGGGACAGGGTCCACAATGAGCAGTTCTTC. Amino acids: CASSRDRVHNEQFF.

This clonotype was found a few times. The rearrangement links TRBV5-1 to TRBJ2-1; 9 positions agree with TRBD1. This CDR3 comprises 15 residues. Germline CDR1 is SGHRS and CDR2 is YFSETQ. V shed 1 base and J 7 bases; nucleotides not matched to a gene: 6. The CDR3 protein is CASSLTGQGRNEQFF. The DNA of the CDR3 is TGCGCCAGCAGCTTGACGGGACAGGGCAGGAATGAGCAGTTCTTC.

The rearrangement uses TRBV20-1 and TRBJ2-1; the match to TRBD2 covers 7 bases. V shed 4 bases, J shed 8 bases, and the junction held 11 bases outside the gene matches. The CDR3 loop spans 14 amino acids. Per the germline V gene, CDR1 is DFQATT and CDR2 is SNEGSKA (reference sequence). The CDR3 nucleotides read TGCAGTGCTAAATCCGAGGAGGGAGGGTATGAGCAGTTCTTC. Protein product: CSAKSEEGGYEQFF.

Ten or more counts support this clonotype. The genes are TRBV12-3 or TRBV12-4 and TRBJ1-5; 8 bases are a match to TRBD1. CDR3 size: 16 residues. After removal of 5 bases from V and 2 bases from J, the junction contained 8 bases not matched to a gene. The DNA of the CDR3 is TGTGCCAGCAGTAACCAGGGGGCAGTTGGCAATCAGCCCCAGCATTTT. It is translated as CASSNQGAVGNQPQHF.

The DNA for the CDR3 is TGTGCCAGCAGCCCGATTGGGAGTTCCTCCTACAATGAGCAGTTCTTC. Protein: CASSPIGSSSYNEQFF. This chain joins TRBV7-6 and TRBJ2-1; D is possibly TRBD2 (5 bases). CDR3 length: 16 residues. Germline assignment: CDR1 SGHVS and CDR2 FNYEAQ. The germline V and J ends were trimmed by 5 bases and 0 bases, with 14 bases remaining between them. Complete variable domain (other parts from reference TRBV7-6 and TRBJ2-1): GAGVSQSPRYKVTKRGQDVALRCDPISGHVSLYWYRQALGQGPEFLTYFNYEAQQDKSGLPNDRFSAERPEGSISTLTIQRTEQRDSAMYRCASSPIGSSSYNEQFFGPGTRLTVL.

This clonotype was observed a few times. The V call is TRBV20-1, the J call TRBJ2-3; perhaps TRBD2 as D (6 bases). The CDR3 is 12 residues long. Germline CDR1 DFQATT, CDR2 SNEGSKA (reference sequence). V lost 6 bases to trimming and J lost 7 bases, with 14 bases between them. The CDR3 DNA reads TGCAGTGCACCGGGACTTTCGAATACGCAGTATTTT. Amino acid sequence: CSAPGLSNTQYF.

In its sample, this clonotype was seen once. The CDR3, as DNA: TGCGCCAGCAGCTTGACGCGGGTCCAAGAGACCCAGTACTTC. This translates into CASSLTRVQETQYF. The chain has TRBV5-1 and TRBJ2-5; possible D gene TRBD2, 5 bases. Trimming left V 1 base short and J 1 base short, with 8 bases between. Germline V lookup: CDR1 SGHRS, CDR2 YFSETQ. The CDR3 contains 14 residues.

This sequence joins TRBV29-1 and TRBJ2-1, with D unresolved. Per germline, CDR1 SQVTM and CDR2 ANQGSEA. Trimming pared 7 bases from V and 2 bases from J, leaving 15 bases between. There are 14 residues in the CDR3. The CDR3 protein is CSATTEPTYNEQFF. In DNA, the CDR3 is TGCAGCGCCACCACAGAGCCTACCTACAATGAGCAGTTCTTC.

The V gene is TRBV11-2, the J gene TRBJ1-5; 7 bases are a match to TRBD1. The CDR3 spans 16 residues. Germline V lookup: CDR1 SGHAT, CDR2 FQNNGV. V was pared by 1 base and J by 6 bases, with 9 bases of the junction left unmatched. The CDR3, as DNA: TGTGCCAGCAGCTTAGGCCCTGACAGGGAAGGTCAGCCCCAGCATTTT. Its protein is CASSLGPDREGQPQHF.

V is TRBV20-1 and J is TRBJ2-3; 10 positions match TRBD2. CDR1 DFQATT and CDR2 SNEGSKA come from the germline V gene (reference sequence). V was clipped by 6 bases and J by 4 bases; unmatched bases: 22. The CDR3 is 19 residues long. CDR3 sequence (DNA): TGCAGTGCCACTAGTCCAGCGGGGGGGCCGGCGATTCAACCAGATACGCAGTATTTT. It translates to CSATSPAGGPAIQPDTQYF.

The CDR3 DNA reads TGTGCCAGCAGTCCGTGGTCAGGACAGGGCCTCCAGCCCCAGCATTTT. It codes for CASSPWSGQGLQPQHF. The V call is TRBV27, the J call TRBJ1-5, with 8 bases fitting TRBD1. In germline, CDR1 is MNHEY, CDR2 SMNVEV (reference sequence). V dropped 5 bases and J dropped 7; count of bases not matched to a gene: 13. The length of the CDR3 is 16 residues.

This chain links TRBV18 with TRBJ1-1; tentative D call: TRBD1 (5 bases). The CDR3 is made up of 13 amino acids. Germline CDR1 KGHSH, CDR2 LQKENI. The ends were cut back, 7 bases at V and 6 bases at J, with 15 bases in the middle. CDR3 sequence reads: CASFPAEGAEAFF. The DNA of the CDR3 is TGTGCCAGCTTCCCAGCGGAAGGGGCTGAAGCTTTCTTT.

CDR3 nucleotide sequence: TGCGCCAGCAGCCAGAGCTTCTCCGGGACAGGGGGTCCTGGCTACACCTTC. Translation gives CASSQSFSGTGGPGYTF. The chain combines TRBV4-3 with TRBJ1-2; 11 positions match TRBD1. The CDR3 runs 17 residues. The germline V gene has CDR1 LGHNA and CDR2 YSLEER. J was trimmed by 7 bases and V by 3 bases; bases with no gene match: 13.

J is TRBJ2-5 and V is TRBV19; D uncertain. The CDR3 covers 15 residues. Trimming took 7 bases from V and 2 from J, leaving 17 bases between them. Germline CDR1 and CDR2: LNHDA and SQIVND (reference sequence). In DNA form, the CDR3 reads TGTGCCAGTACTCCGGGTCGACTGCTACAAGAGACCCAGTACTTC. Amino acid sequence: CASTPGRLLQETQYF.

V is TRBV6-2 or TRBV6-3 and J is TRBJ2-1, with TRBD1 as a possible D gene (6 bases). Trimming left V 4 bases short and J 2 bases short, with 18 bases between. CDR1 and CDR2 from the germline V gene are MNHEY and SVGEGT. This CDR3 contains 17 residues. The CDR3 nucleotides are TGTGCCAGCAGTTCCCCCCCCAGGGGACGGCCCTACAATGAGCAGTTCTTC. This encodes CASSSPPRGRPYNEQFF.

Only one count was recorded for this clonotype. The chain links TRBV30 to TRBJ2-5, with a possible D match to TRBD2 (6 bases). Trimming stripped 4 bases from V and 5 bases from J, with 17 bases between. This CDR3 is 14 amino acids long. Germline CDR1 GTSNPN, CDR2 SVGIG (reference sequence). DNA for the CDR3: TGTGCCTGGACCCTCGGGCTAGCGCCGGAGACCCAGTACTTC. Its translation is CAWTLGLAPETQYF. The entire variable domain, with the rest obtained from reference TRBV30 and TRBJ2-5, is as follows: SQTIHQWPATLVQPVGSPLSLECTVEGTSNPNLYWYRQAAGRGLQLLFYSVGIGQISSEVPQNLSASRPQDRQFILSSKKLLLSDSGFYLCAWTLGLAPETQYFGPGTRLLVL.